This T cell receptor (beta chain) was observed in a study of T cell repertoires in cytomegalovirus infection. Whole-study context: TCR beta signatures that were public indicated CMV infection and matching HLA type. Study-level findings and limits: Dominating the ex vivo response were HLA-C-restricted CMV-specific TCR beta clonotypes.

The length of the CDR3 is 17 residues. Trimming at V came to 1 base and at J to 3 bases, leaving 8 bases not matched to a gene. The germline gives CDR1 MNHEY, CDR2 SMNVEV (reference sequence). TCRdb re-called the reads with MiXCR, one entry per CDR3 protein. This sample has 450,000 to 550,000 distinct CDR3 sequences, with about 42% found just once. This clonotype was seen more than once but under ten times. Antigen specificity is unknown. Specimen: cultured PBMCs, collected from culture after CMV antigen stimulation. The chain combines TRBV27 with TRBJ2-4; TRBD2 matches 8 bases. The sequence derives from a human donor in good health (CMV status not recorded). Some clones in this sample may be carry-over from other donors' samples. CDR3 residues: CASSLLFSGGGKNIQYF. CDR3 bases: TGTGCCAGCAGTTTATTGTTCTCGGGAGGGGGCAAAAACATTCAGTACTTC.